This entry is about one T cell receptor beta chain. Deep-level assay runs were performed. Profiled with immunoSEQ multiplex PCR; TCRdb holds only in-frame clones, not every one. The table includes nearly 500,000 clones, about 82% detected once. These data are taken from a study of shared clonotypes between healthy human individuals. The germline V gene has CDR1 LNHNV and CDR2 YYDKDF (reference sequence). CDR3 size: 15 residues. Trimming stripped 0 bases from V and 7 bases from J, with 12 bases between. Healthy adults negative for HIV, lacking recent acute infections or vaccinations, served as donors. This sequence originates from a woman aged 40 to 50 in good health. Some clones in this sample may be carry-over from other donors' samples. Material: PBMCs. The V gene is TRBV15, the J gene TRBJ2-2, with a weak D call TRBD2 (5 bases). DNA of the CDR3: TGTGCCACCAGCAGAGATCTGGCCGGGGTCGGGGAGCTGTTTTTT. It specifies CATSRDLAGVGELFF.